This TCR beta chain comes out of a study of identical twins listed by TCRdb under 2016. At the level of the whole study: To test whether fetal clonotypes persist, the study used deep sequencing on TCR alpha and beta repertoires from monozygotic twins, unrelated adults of various ages, and cord blood. Replicate twin experiments were performed at different times using different library preparation protocols to rule out contamination. What the research found in general, with its limitations: Abundant cord blood beta clonotypes had fewer insertions, young adult naive repertoires showed a similar but weaker trend, and memory repertoires showed no such trend. In monozygotic twins, recombination models systematically underestimated out-of-frame TCR alpha sharing, but the models matched the sharing seen between unrelated individuals. The excess sharing between twins in beta out-of-frame sequences was weaker because fewer shared sequences reduced the signal-to-noise ratio. Because the same donors could not be followed over many years, conclusions were based on cross-sectional statistical analysis. Invariant T cells such as MAIT and iNKT could partly confound zero-insertion analyses, although diverse VJ usage argued against such confounding for most clonotypes. Compared with coincidental sharing between unrelated individuals, an excess of low generation-probability sequences was observed among out-of-frame TCR alpha sequences shared between twins.

Only healthy Caucasian donors were included. In the germline V gene, CDR1 corresponds to MDHEN and CDR2 to SYDVKM. Inclusive of the bounding cysteine and phenylalanine, the CDR3 is 17 residues long. Just CDR3 DNA is preserved here, 51 bases in frame from base 1. The germline ends are 23 bases apart after V is trimmed by 3 bases and J by 5 bases. About this clonotype itself: The target of this receptor is not known. Per-base quality was not reported, and no clone a single base away is much larger than it.

Preparation of the library involved 5' RACE. Instrument used: Illumina HiSeq 2000. A universal primer binding site was added through template switching, and the final cDNA carried a unique molecular identifier so that TCR cDNA molecules could be counted accurately. Specific primers in the conserved constant-segment region were used to synthesize first-strand cDNA for TCR alpha and beta chains. Each cDNA library was double barcoded, with a SMART-Mk sample barcode plus Illumina barcodes, to control for contamination. TruSeq adapter sequences, together with Illumina sample barcodes, were added in two successive PCR steps. The Illumina HiSeq platform was used with custom primers to sequence TCR alpha and beta cDNA libraries. In the original analysis: Unique molecular identifiers were extracted from raw reads with MiGEC, and CDR3 positions were determined with MiXCR. For each individual, recombination models were inferred using an EM algorithm with the repgenHMM and IGoR tools. Shared clonotype analysis was performed with the tcR package in R, normalizing sharing by the product of cloneset sizes. To study raw recombination without the effects of thymic and clonal selection, out-of-frame nonproductive sequences were analyzed. The public reads were reanalyzed by TCRdb: fastp trimming at Q25, MiXCR alignment, in-frame beta chains only. Every entry covers one CDR3 protein and lists the most common genes and DNA from its rows. The V and J calls reflect TCRdb's pipeline rather than the authors' work. The sample table holds some 1,600,000 distinct CDR3 sequences, of which less than 40% were seen once. Under 0.35% of the sample belongs to the ten largest clones.

Specimen: cord blood. The origin of this receptor is a newborn girl in good health. The sequence is built from TRBV28 and TRBJ2-7; the D segment might be TRBD1 or TRBD2, since each matches 5 bases. Here is the DNA: TGTGCCAGCAGTTTTAAGTTCTGGGGGTGGATGAGTGACGAGCAGTACTTC. Its protein reads: CASSFKFWGWMSDEQYF. The entire variable domain, with the stretches around the CDR3 drawn from the reference TRBV28 and TRBJ2-7 proteins, is DVKVTQSSRYLVKRTGEKVFLECVQDMDHENMFWYRQDPGLGLRLIYFSYDVKMKEKGDIPEGYSVSREKKERFSLILESASTNQTSMYLCASSFKFWGWMSDEQYFGPGTRLTVT.